This T cell receptor beta chain was profiled in a study of OX40 agonist ivuxolimab in advanced cancers. Repertoires were generated with immunoSEQ multiplex PCR, while TCRdb's copy carries only in-frame clones and drops some. Of 53,000 or so clones in the sample, roughly 84% were seen once. For this clone: Its antigen is not identified.

Study-level results: The antigens recognized by the expanded peripheral T cells, that is their antigen specificity, were not determined. The study found that CD8+ T cells averaged more expanded clones than CD4+. Clonal expansion was seen in CD4+ and CD8+ blood T cells by week 6 at 0.1 to 3.0 mg/kg.

The CDR3 spans 15 residues. Trimming shortened V by 0 bases and J by 3 bases, and 10 bases separated the two germline ends. CDR1 and CDR2 from the germline V gene are SGHRS and YFSETQ. Sequencing was performed on CD4+ or CD8+ T cells sorted from blood, taken in a trial of the OX40 agonist ivuxolimab. This clonotype was sampled from an adult with an advanced solid tumor such as melanoma, head and neck, liver or kidney cancer. The gene calls are TRBV5-1 and TRBJ2-1; unclear D gene. The CDR3 loop reads CASSLAGLVYNEQFF. The CDR3 bases are TGCGCCAGCAGCTTGGCCGGGCTGGTCTACAATGAGCAGTTCTTC.